This T cell receptor (beta chain) is drawn from a study of blood T cell repertoires in COVID-19. Germline V gives CDR1 KGHSH, CDR2 LQKENI. Trimming pared 1 base from V and 3 bases from J, leaving 11 bases between. The CDR3 consists of 15 residues. Repertoires were generated with immunoSEQ multiplex PCR, while TCRdb's copy carries only in-frame clones and drops some. The sample includes hundreds of thousands of clones, approximately 90% of them seen just once. Sequencing used PBMCs or T cells enriched from blood (not recorded which). V gene TRBV18 combines with J gene TRBJ2-3, with D possibly TRBD2 on 6 matching bases. The TCR was taken from a woman aged 18-29 years who had been exposed to COVID-19. In DNA form, the CDR3 reads TGTGCCAGCTCACCACAGTGGGGGGAAACAGATACGCAGTATTTT. Its translation is CASSPQWGETDTQYF.